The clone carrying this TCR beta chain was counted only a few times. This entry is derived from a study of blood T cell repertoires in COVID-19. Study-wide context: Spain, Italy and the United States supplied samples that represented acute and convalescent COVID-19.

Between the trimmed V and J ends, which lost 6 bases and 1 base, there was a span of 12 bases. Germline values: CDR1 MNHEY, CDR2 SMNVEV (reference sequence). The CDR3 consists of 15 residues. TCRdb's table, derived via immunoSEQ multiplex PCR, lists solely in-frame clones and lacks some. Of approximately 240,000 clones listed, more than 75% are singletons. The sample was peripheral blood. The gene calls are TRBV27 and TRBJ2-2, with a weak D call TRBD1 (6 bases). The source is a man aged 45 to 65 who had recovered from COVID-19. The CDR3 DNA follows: TGTGCCAGCAGGTACAGGGTAGGGAACACCGGGGAGCTGTTTTTT. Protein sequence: CASRYRVGNTGELFF.